Each of the 10 T cell receptor beta chains below was sequenced from the same sample in a study of cytomegalovirus exposure and HLA in healthy donors. It was with 60 Vbeta and 13 Jbeta primers that the PCR ran. Clones were sequenced by immunoSEQ multiplex PCR, and TCRdb holds only the in-frame ones, with some missing. Of 93,000 or so clones in the sample, over 70% are singletons; the top ten hold approximately 3.7%. Sequencing was carried out using PBMCs. Receptors were obtained from a middle-aged man in good health and CMV-seropositive.

The chain has TRBV4-1 and TRBJ1-1; a weak D match, TRBD1 (5 bases). Germline V gene lookup returns CDR1 MGHRA and CDR2 YSYEKL. Trimming took off 0 bases at V and 6 bases at J, with 14 bases between the two ends. The CDR3 contains 15 residues. The CDR3, as DNA: TGCGCCAGCAGCCAAGAACTGGGCAGGGATGCTGAAGCTTTCTTT. This codes for CASSQELGRDAEAFF.

The chain combines TRBV9 with TRBJ1-4; 10 nucleotides agree with TRBD1. CDR1 and CDR2 from the germline V gene are SGDLS and YYNGEE. This CDR3 has 17 amino acids. V shed 0 bases, J shed 6 bases, and the junction held 8 bases outside the gene matches. The CDR3 DNA reads as TGTGCCAGCAGCGTAGCTACTGGCGGGACAGGGGATGAAAAACTGTTTTTT. Its protein is CASSVATGGTGDEKLFF. Drawing the rest from reference TRBV9 and TRBJ1-4, the complete variable domain is DSGVTQTPKHLITATGQRVTLRCSPRSGDLSVYWYQQSLDQGLQFLIQYYNGEERAKGNILERFSAQQFPDLHSELNLSSLELGDSALYFCASSVATGGTGDEKLFFGSGTQLSVL.

The chain links TRBV6-5 to TRBJ2-4; a possible D gene is TRBD1 (5 bases). Trimming removed 2 bases from V and 0 bases from J, with 11 bases in between. Germline V gene lookup returns CDR1 MNHEY and CDR2 SVGAGI. There are 16 residues in the CDR3. For the CDR3, the DNA is TGTGCCAGCAGTTACGGTCGACAGATAGCCAAAAACATTCAGTACTTC. Translating it yields CASSYGRQIAKNIQYF.

This clone has more than one count but fewer than ten. The V gene is TRBV4-1, the J gene TRBJ2-1; 14 bases line up with TRBD2. This CDR3 is 20 amino acids long. Trimming at V came to 3 bases and at J to 0 bases, leaving 10 bases not matched to a gene. Germline CDR1 is MGHRA and CDR2 is YSYEKL. CDR3 DNA: TGCGCCAGCAGCCAGCCCTCCGGGACTAGCGGGAGAAGCTCCTACAATGAGCAGTTCTTC. Amino acid sequence: CASSQPSGTSGRSSYNEQFF.

The rearrangement joins TRBV2 to TRBJ2-7; a weak D match, TRBD1 (5 bases). The CDR3 extends over 15 amino acids. V was cut by 3 bases and J by 2 bases, with 14 bases left in between. CDR1 and CDR2 from the germline V gene are SNHLY and FYNNEI. In DNA form, the CDR3 reads TGTGCCAGCAGTGACAGCTTGGCAGGGACCTACGAGCAGTACTTC. Translated: CASSDSLAGTYEQYF.

This chain links TRBV19 with TRBJ1-1; a weak D match, TRBD1 (5 bases). Trimming removed 7 bases at V and 6 bases at J, with 15 bases between. Germline V gives CDR1 LNHDA, CDR2 SQIVND (reference sequence). This CDR3 has 13 amino acids. The CDR3 region is CASTPTVAAEAFF. As DNA, the CDR3 is TGTGCCAGTACCCCGACAGTAGCGGCTGAAGCTTTCTTT. The whole variable domain, filled in from reference TRBV19 and TRBJ1-1, reads DGGITQSPKYLFRKEGQNVTLSCEQNLNHDAMYWYRQDPGQGLRLIYYSQIVNDFQKGDIAEGYSVSREKKESFPLTVTSAQKNPTAFYLCASTPTVAAEAFFGQGTRLTVV.

The gene calls are TRBV27 and TRBJ2-1; 7 bases are a match to TRBD2. CDR3 length: 15 amino acids. The ends lost 8 bases at V and 0 bases at J; junction bases unmatched: 7. Germline CDR1 is MNHEY and CDR2 is SMNVEV (reference sequence). This chain's CDR3 is CASRLGGSSYNEQFF. CDR3 DNA sequence: TGTGCCAGCCGACTAGGCGGGAGCTCCTACAATGAGCAGTTCTTC.

This chain's CDR3 is CASSADIRNEQFF. CDR3 bases: TGTGCCAGCAGCGCGGACATACGCAATGAGCAGTTCTTC. This chain links TRBV5-4 with TRBJ2-1, with D possibly matching TRBD1 (5 bases). Germline CDR1 is SGHNT and CDR2 is YYREEE (reference sequence). V lost 4 bases to trimming and J lost 6 bases, with 11 bases between them. The CDR3 has 13 amino acids.

The rearrangement uses TRBV30 and TRBJ1-1; D is perhaps TRBD1 (6 bases). V lost 3 bases and J lost 1, with 12 bases in between. This CDR3 region has 14 residues. The germline CDR1 and CDR2 sequences are GTSNPN and SVGIG (reference sequence). CDR3 amino acids: CAWSARGGNTEAFF. In DNA form, the CDR3 reads TGTGCCTGGAGCGCCCGAGGGGGGAACACTGAAGCTTTCTTT.

This chain links TRBV7-3 with TRBJ2-1; TRBD2 matches 14 bases. Trimming at V came to 5 bases and at J to 10 bases, leaving 10 bases not matched to a gene. Germline V gene sequence: CDR1 SGHTA, CDR2 FQGTGA. This CDR3 contains 16 residues. This chain's CDR3 is CASSTGLAGALGEQFF. In DNA form, the CDR3 reads TGTGCCAGCAGCACGGGACTAGCGGGAGCGCTGGGAGAGCAGTTCTTC.